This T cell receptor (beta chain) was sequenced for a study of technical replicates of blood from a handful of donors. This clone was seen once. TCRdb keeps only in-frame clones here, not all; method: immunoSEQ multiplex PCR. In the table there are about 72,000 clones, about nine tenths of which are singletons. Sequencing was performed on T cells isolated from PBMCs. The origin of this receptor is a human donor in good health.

CDR3 nucleotide sequence: TGCGCCAGCAGCCAAGCCTCGAGCTCTGGGGCCAACGTCCTGACTTTC. It codes for CASSQASSSGANVLTF. The V and J genes are TRBV4-3 and TRBJ2-6, with D hard to call. The ends were cut back, 1 base at V and 0 bases at J, with 7 bases in the middle. CDR1 and CDR2 (germline): LGHNA, YSLEER. The CDR3 length is 16 residues.